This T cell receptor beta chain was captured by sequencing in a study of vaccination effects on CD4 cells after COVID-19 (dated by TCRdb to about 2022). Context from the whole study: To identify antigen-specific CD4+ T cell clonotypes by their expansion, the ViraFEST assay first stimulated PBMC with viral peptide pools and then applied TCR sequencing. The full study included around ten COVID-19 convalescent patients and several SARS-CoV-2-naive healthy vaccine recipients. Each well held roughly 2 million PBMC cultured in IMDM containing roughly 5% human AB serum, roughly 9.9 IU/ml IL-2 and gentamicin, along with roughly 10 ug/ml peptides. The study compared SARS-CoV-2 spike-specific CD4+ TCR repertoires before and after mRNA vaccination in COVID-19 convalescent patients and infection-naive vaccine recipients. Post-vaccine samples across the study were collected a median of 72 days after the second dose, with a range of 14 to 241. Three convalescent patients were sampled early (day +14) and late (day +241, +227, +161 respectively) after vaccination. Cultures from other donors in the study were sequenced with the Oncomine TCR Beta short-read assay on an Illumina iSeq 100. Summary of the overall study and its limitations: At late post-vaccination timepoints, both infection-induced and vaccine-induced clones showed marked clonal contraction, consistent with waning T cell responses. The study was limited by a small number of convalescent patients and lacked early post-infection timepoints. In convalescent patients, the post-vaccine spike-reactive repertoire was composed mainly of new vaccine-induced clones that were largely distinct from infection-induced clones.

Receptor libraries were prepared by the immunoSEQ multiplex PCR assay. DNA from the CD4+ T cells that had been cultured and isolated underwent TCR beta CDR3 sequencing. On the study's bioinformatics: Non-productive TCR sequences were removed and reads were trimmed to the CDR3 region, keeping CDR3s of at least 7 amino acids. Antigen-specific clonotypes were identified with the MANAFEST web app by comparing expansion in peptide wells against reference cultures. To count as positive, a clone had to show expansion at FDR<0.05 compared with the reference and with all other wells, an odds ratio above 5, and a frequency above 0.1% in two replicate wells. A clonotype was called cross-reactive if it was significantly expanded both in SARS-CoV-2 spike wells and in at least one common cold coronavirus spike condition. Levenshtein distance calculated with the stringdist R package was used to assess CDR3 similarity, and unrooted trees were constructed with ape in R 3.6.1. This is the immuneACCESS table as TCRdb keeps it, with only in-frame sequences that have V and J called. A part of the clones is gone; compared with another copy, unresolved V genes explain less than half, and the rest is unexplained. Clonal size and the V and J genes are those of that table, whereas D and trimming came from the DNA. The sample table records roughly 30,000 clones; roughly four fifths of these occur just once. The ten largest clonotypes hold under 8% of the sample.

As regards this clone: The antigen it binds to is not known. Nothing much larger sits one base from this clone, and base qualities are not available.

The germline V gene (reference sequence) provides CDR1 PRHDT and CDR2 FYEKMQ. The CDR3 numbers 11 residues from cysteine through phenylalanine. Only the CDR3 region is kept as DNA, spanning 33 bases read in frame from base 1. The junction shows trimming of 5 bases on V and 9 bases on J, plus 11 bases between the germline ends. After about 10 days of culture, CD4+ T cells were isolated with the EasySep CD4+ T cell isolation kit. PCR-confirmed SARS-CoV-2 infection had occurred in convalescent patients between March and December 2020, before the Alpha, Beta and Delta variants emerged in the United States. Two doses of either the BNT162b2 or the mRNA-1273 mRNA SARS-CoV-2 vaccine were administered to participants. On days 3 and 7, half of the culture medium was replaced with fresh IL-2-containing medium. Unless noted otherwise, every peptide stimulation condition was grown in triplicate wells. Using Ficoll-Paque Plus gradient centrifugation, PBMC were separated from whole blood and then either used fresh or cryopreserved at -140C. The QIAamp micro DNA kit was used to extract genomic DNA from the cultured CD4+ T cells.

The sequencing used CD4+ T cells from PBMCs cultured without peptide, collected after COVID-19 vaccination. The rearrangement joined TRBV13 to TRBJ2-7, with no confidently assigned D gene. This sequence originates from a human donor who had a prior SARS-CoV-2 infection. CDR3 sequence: CASSLESRQYF. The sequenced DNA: TGTGCCAGCAGCCTAGAGAGCAGGCAGTACTTC. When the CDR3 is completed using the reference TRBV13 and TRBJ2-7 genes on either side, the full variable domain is AAGVIQSPRHLIKEKRETATLKCYPIPRHDTVYWYQQGPGQDPQFLISFYEKMQSDKGSIPDRFSAQQFSDYHSELNMSSLELGDSALYFCASSLESRQYFGPGTRLTVT.